This T cell receptor (beta chain) was found in a study of shared clonotypes between healthy human individuals. Broader study findings: Larger richness was generally estimated for naive than memory subsets.

TCRdb's copy holds only in-frame clones and misses some; the assay was immunoSEQ multiplex PCR. The repertoire holds about 1.1 million clones, with about 84% as singletons. The CDR3 runs to 13 residues. Germline loops: CDR1 MDHEN, CDR2 SYDVKM. The V gene lost 6 bases and the J gene lost 2 bases, with 10 bases spanning the gap. On this clone itself: As yet, its antigen is unknown.

This chain connects TRBV28 to TRBJ1-2; TRBD1 might be the D (5 bases). Input material: memory CD4+ T cells from PBMCs. Subset indicated: CD45RA-negative fraction. The source is a man younger than 35 in good health. Some clones in this sample may be carry-over from other donors' samples. The CDR3 here is CASRWQGNYGYTF. The CDR3 DNA follows: TGTGCCAGCAGATGGCAGGGAAACTATGGCTACACCTTC.